The 19 T cell receptor beta chains presented below share a single source sample, sequenced in a study of T cell responses to AZD1222 COVID-19 vaccine. Profiled with immunoSEQ multiplex PCR; TCRdb holds only in-frame clones, not every one. The data hold around 130,000 clones, with around 90% observed a single time. The input for sequencing was peripheral blood, taken on day 0 of AZD1222 vaccination. The receptors derive from an adult in good health.

This chain links TRBV9 with TRBJ2-5; 7 bases align to TRBD2. Trimming took 0 bases from V and 4 from J; bases not matched to a gene: 6. The CDR3 is 15 amino acids. Germline V CDR1 and CDR2: SGDLS, YYNGEE. CDR3 bases: TGTGCCAGCAGCGTAGTCGGGGGGTCGGCAGAGACCCAGTACTTC. Protein product: CASSVVGGSAETQYF. Looking up the rest from reference TRBV9 and TRBJ2-5 gives the full variable domain: DSGVTQTPKHLITATGQRVTLRCSPRSGDLSVYWYQQSLDQGLQFLIQYYNGEERAKGNILERFSAQQFPDLHSELNLSSLELGDSALYFCASSVVGGSAETQYFGPGTRLLVL.

Only one count was recorded for this clone. The chain combines TRBV19 with TRBJ1-2, with D possibly being TRBD1 (5 bases). V lost 4 bases and J lost 8, with 14 bases in between. The CDR3 totals 13 residues. Germline-derived CDR1 and CDR2 are LNHDA and SQIVND (reference sequence). The chain's CDR3 is CASSNTGVRGYTF. The CDR3 DNA is TGTGCCAGTAGTAATACAGGTGTTCGAGGCTACACCTTC.

The chain joins TRBV3-1 (or the pseudogene TRBV3-2) to TRBJ1-5, with D possibly being TRBD1 (6 bases). V was pared by 2 bases and J by 0 bases, with 11 bases between. The CDR3 length is 16 residues. Germline V gene lookup returns CDR1 LGHDT and CDR2 YNNKEL (reference sequence). CDR3 nucleotide sequence: TGTGCCAGCAGCCAAACAGGGATTTATAGCAATCAGCCCCAGCATTTT. Encoded protein: CASSQTGIYSNQPQHF.

This clone was recorded only once. The J gene is TRBJ2-5, the V gene TRBV5-1; perhaps TRBD2 as D (6 bases). V was shortened by 3 bases and J by 5 bases, with 11 bases between the two germline ends. The germline V gene has CDR1 SGHRS and CDR2 YFSETQ. This CDR3 has 13 amino acids. The CDR3 protein is CASSSGGGETQYF. CDR3 bases: TGCGCCAGCAGCTCCGGGGGTGGGGAGACCCAGTACTTC.

The J gene is TRBJ2-7, the V gene TRBV6-5; D gene uncertain. This CDR3 region has 11 residues. Trimming left V 6 bases short and J 4 bases short, with 7 bases between. CDR1 and CDR2 (germline): MNHEY, SVGAGI. CDR3 sequence reads: CASSTVYEQYF. In DNA, the CDR3 is TGTGCCAGCAGCACCGTTTACGAGCAGTACTTC.

This clone was detected only once. The chain combines TRBV7-8 with TRBJ2-2; D unclear. The ends were cut back, 6 bases at V and 2 bases at J, with 13 bases in the middle. The CDR3 has 15 amino acids. Germline V gives CDR1 SGHVS, CDR2 FQNEAQ. CDR3 protein: CASSQLGFNTGELFF. CDR3 bases: TGTGCCAGCAGTCAGTTGGGGTTTAACACCGGGGAGCTGTTTTTT. Filled out from reference TRBV7-8 and TRBJ2-2, the complete variable domain reads GAGVSQSPRYKVAKRGQDVALRCDPISGHVSLFWYQQALGQGPEFLTYFQNEAQLDKSGLPSDRFFAERPEGSVSTLKIQRTQQEDSAVYLCASSQLGFNTGELFFGEGSRLTVL.

The chain has TRBV5-6 and TRBJ1-2; D possibly corresponds to TRBD1 (5 bases). Trimming stripped 0 bases from V and 4 bases from J, with 13 bases between. Germline V gene data show CDR1 as SGHDT and CDR2 as YYEEEE. The CDR3 is 15 residues long. For the CDR3, the DNA is TGTGCCAGCAGCTTGGCTGGGCAGGGAGTCTATGGCTACACCTTC. Encoded protein: CASSLAGQGVYGYTF. Combining the CDR3 with reference TRBV5-6 and TRBJ1-2 gives the whole variable domain DAGVTQSPTHLIKTRGQQVTLRCSPKSGHDTVSWYQQALGQGPQFIFQYYEEEERQRGNFPDRFSGHQFPNYSSELNVNALLLGDSALYLCASSLAGQGVYGYTFGSGTRLTVV.

This clone was seen only once. The V gene is TRBV6-5, the J gene TRBJ2-7; D unclear. CDR1 MNHEY and CDR2 SVGAGI come from the germline V gene. The V end lost 5 bases, the J end lost 4 bases, and 12 bases lay between the germline ends. The CDR3 consists of 13 residues. The CDR3, as DNA: TGTGCCAGCAGTCCCCTCCCCATTTACGAGCAGTACTTC. It translates to CASSPLPIYEQYF.

The genes are TRBV28 and TRBJ2-2; D uncertain. Trimming took 7 bases from V and 6 from J, leaving 12 bases between them. CDR1 and CDR2 from the germline V gene are MDHEN and SYDVKM. CDR3 length equals 13 residues. CDR3 coding DNA: TGTGCCAGCACAGTAAGGCGTTCCGGGGAGCTGTTTTTT. Protein product: CASTVRRSGELFF.

DNA for the CDR3: TGTGCCAGCAGTTTCGGGGGAAGAGACACTGAAGCTTTCTTT. Translated, it gives CASSFGGRDTEAFF. The gene calls are TRBV27 and TRBJ1-1, with D possibly matching TRBD1 (5 bases). This CDR3 has 14 amino acids. With 3 bases removed from V and 3 bases from J, the gap between germline ends came to 11 bases. Germline V gives CDR1 MNHEY, CDR2 SMNVEV (reference sequence).

The chain has TRBV29-1 and TRBJ2-7, with TRBD1 identical over 8 bases. V dropped 7 bases and J dropped 1; count of bases not matched to a gene: 9. CDR1 and CDR2 from the germline V gene are SQVTM and ANQGSEA. This CDR3 spans 14 amino acids. The CDR3 spells CSALDRVGSYEQYF. The CDR3 nucleotides are TGCAGCGCACTGGACAGGGTAGGATCCTACGAGCAGTACTTC.

The chain combines TRBV5-1 with TRBJ2-5, with 13 bases identical to TRBD2. The CDR3 is 16 residues long. From germline, CDR1 is SGHRS and CDR2 YFSETQ. V lost 3 bases to trimming and J lost 1 base; unmatched junction nucleotides: 3. The CDR3 here is CASSSGLAGAQETQYF. In DNA form, the CDR3 reads TGCGCCAGCAGCTCAGGACTAGCGGGGGCCCAAGAGACCCAGTACTTC.

J is TRBJ1-5 and V is TRBV30; possibly TRBD1 for D (6 bases). This CDR3 region has 13 residues. V gave up 2 bases and J gave up 5 bases, with 10 bases separating them. Germline loops: CDR1 GTSNPN, CDR2 SVGIG (reference sequence). CDR3 coding DNA: TGTGCCTGGAGTCGGGAGGGGGATCAGCCCCAGCATTTT. This encodes CAWSREGDQPQHF.

The V gene is TRBV3-1 (or the pseudogene TRBV3-2), the J gene TRBJ2-2; D may be TRBD1 or TRBD2 (5 bases each). Trimming removed 0 bases from V and 6 bases from J, with 8 bases in between. The CDR3 consists of 14 residues. Germline loops: CDR1 LGHDT, CDR2 YNNKEL (reference sequence). The CDR3 nucleotides read TGTGCCAGCAGCCAAGAAGAGGGGTCCGGGGAGCTGTTTTTT. Translation: CASSQEEGSGELFF.

The gene calls are TRBV7-3 and TRBJ2-2; D may be TRBD1 or TRBD2 (5 bases each). There are 13 residues in the CDR3. Germline-derived CDR1 and CDR2 are SGHTA and FQGTGA. V gave up 5 bases and J gave up 7 bases, with 11 bases separating them. The CDR3 protein is CASSGGQGGELFF. The CDR3, as DNA: TGTGCCAGCAGCGGGGGTCAGGGCGGGGAGCTGTTTTTT.

The J gene is TRBJ1-6, the V gene TRBV25-1, with D perhaps matching TRBD1 (5 bases). V was pared by 7 bases and J by 1 base, with 11 bases between. CDR3 length: 15 residues. Germline V gene lookup returns CDR1 MGHDK and CDR2 SYGVNS. CDR3 protein: CASKGGESYNSPLHF. CDR3 coding DNA: TGTGCCAGCAAGGGAGGGGAATCCTATAATTCACCCCTCCACTTT.

This rearrangement joins TRBV6-5 to TRBJ1-5; no firm D call. The CDR3 runs to 14 residues. Trimming cost V 6 bases and J 0 bases, with 9 bases left between them. Germline V CDR1 and CDR2: MNHEY, SVGAGI. The CDR3 is CASRADNSNQPQHF. The CDR3 DNA reads TGTGCCAGCAGGGCGGATAATAGCAATCAGCCCCAGCATTTT.

This clone was picked up one time. The J gene is TRBJ1-5, the V gene TRBV2; D is perhaps TRBD1 (5 bases). Between the trimmed V and J ends, which lost 4 bases and 5 bases, there was a span of 6 bases. Germline CDR1 SNHLY, CDR2 FYNNEI. This CDR3 is 12 amino acids long. In DNA, the CDR3 is TGTGCCAGCAGTGGACAGTATCAGCCCCAGCATTTT. This sequence encodes CASSGQYQPQHF.

This chain uses TRBV9 with TRBJ1-1, with D maybe TRBD1 (6 bases). The V gene's germline CDR1 is SGDLS and CDR2 YYNGEE. Trimming removed 0 bases from V and 3 bases from J, with 9 bases in between. This CDR3 is built from 14 residues. CDR3 amino acids: CASSVEQGDTEAFF. As DNA, the CDR3 is TGTGCCAGCAGCGTAGAACAGGGAGACACTGAAGCTTTCTTT.